What follows are 30 T cell receptor beta chains derived from one specimen sequenced in a study of OX40 agonist ivuxolimab in advanced cancers. The data were produced by immunoSEQ multiplex PCR, yet TCRdb's version contains in-frame clones alone and is incomplete. The repertoire consists of approximately 40,000 clones, with around 77% occurring once and the leading ten covering approximately 20%. The sequencing here drew on CD4+ or CD8+ T cells sorted from blood, taken in a trial of the OX40 agonist ivuxolimab. The source is an adult with an advanced solid tumor such as melanoma, head and neck, liver or kidney cancer.

The genes are TRBV5-1 and TRBJ2-5; 8 bases agree with TRBD1. J was trimmed by 0 bases and V by 3 bases; bases with no gene match: 4. CDR3 length: 15 residues. Germline V gene sequence: CDR1 SGHRS, CDR2 YFSETQ. CDR3 residues: CASSSRTGYQETQYF. CDR3 DNA sequence: TGCGCCAGCAGCTCCAGGACAGGGTACCAAGAGACCCAGTACTTC.

The rearrangement links TRBV29-1 to TRBJ1-2, with 8 bases lining up with TRBD1. Germline CDR1 and CDR2: SQVTM and ANQGSEA. Trimming removed 1 base from V and 5 bases from J; junction bases left unmatched: 6. The CDR3 is made up of 14 amino acids. CDR3 in amino acids: CSVEATGGGYGYTF. CDR3 nucleotides: TGCAGCGTTGAAGCAACAGGGGGTGGGTATGGCTACACCTTC.

The chain is built from TRBV6-5 and TRBJ2-7, with D perhaps matching TRBD2 (5 bases). Deletions cut 0 bases from V and 0 bases from J, with 9 bases between. The CDR3 spans 15 residues. The germline V gene has CDR1 MNHEY and CDR2 SVGAGI. CDR3 in amino acids: CASSYSTTSSYEQYF. CDR3 in DNA: TGTGCCAGCAGTTACTCGACTACAAGCTCCTACGAGCAGTACTTC.

The J gene is TRBJ1-5, the V gene TRBV18, with TRBD1 as a possible D gene (5 bases). Trimming shortened V by 3 bases and J by 6 bases, and 15 bases separated the two germline ends. The CDR3 covers 15 residues. Germline V lookup: CDR1 KGHSH, CDR2 LQKENI. CDR3 DNA: TGTGCCAGCTCACCCGTCGGGAGGGGCGGTCAGCCCCAGCATTTT. Translating it yields CASSPVGRGGQPQHF. Full variable domain (remainder filled in from reference TRBV18 and TRBJ1-5): NAGVMQNPRHLVRRRGQEARLRCSPMKGHSHVYWYRQLPEEGLKFMVYLQKENIIDESGMPKERFSAEFPKEGPSILRIQQVVRGDSAAYFCASSPVGRGGQPQHFGDGTRLSIL.

CDR3 loop: CASSDTETSEQFF. The CDR3 DNA follows: TGTGCCAGCAGTGATACGGAGACTAGCGAGCAGTTCTTC. The V call is TRBV6-4, the J call TRBJ2-1, with TRBD2 matching over 7 bases. The length of the CDR3 is 13 residues. Germline CDR1 reads MRHNA; CDR2 reads SNTAGT. V shed 3 bases and J 10 bases; nucleotides not matched to a gene: 6.

V usage is TRBV11-2 and J usage is TRBJ2-3; D may be TRBD2 (5 bases). CDR1 is SGHAT and CDR2 is FQNNGV in the germline V gene. Trimming pared 2 bases from V and 6 bases from J, leaving 15 bases between. The CDR3 extends over 15 amino acids. CDR3 nucleotides: TGTGCCAGCAGCTTAACTCCCTCTAGCCGCGATACGCAGTATTTT. Encoded protein: CASSLTPSSRDTQYF.

This chain connects TRBV7-9 to TRBJ2-7; no clear D gene. The CDR3 is 13 residues long. Trimming cost V 1 base and J 0 bases, with 4 bases left between them. Per the germline V gene, CDR1 is SEHNR and CDR2 is FQNEAQ (reference sequence). CDR3 sequence: CASSLDFSYEQYF. The CDR3 bases are TGTGCCAGCAGCTTAGATTTCTCCTACGAGCAGTACTTC.

The chain has TRBV5-6 and TRBJ2-3, with D unresolved. V was cut by 6 bases and J by 3 bases, with 17 bases left in between. CDR1 SGHDT and CDR2 YYEEEE come from the germline V gene. This CDR3 comprises 15 residues. The CDR3 DNA sequence: TGTGCCAGCACCGAGTTGTATCGTGGGACAGATACGCAGTATTTT. Translation gives CASTELYRGTDTQYF.

The chain uses TRBV4-1 and TRBJ2-3, with 11 bases identical to TRBD2. CDR3 length equals 16 residues. CDR1 is MGHRA and CDR2 is YSYEKL in the germline V gene. The J segment lost 0 bases and the V segment lost 5 bases, leaving 4 bases of the junction unmatched. The CDR3 DNA reads as TGCGCCAGCAGCATTCGACTAGCGGGAAGCACAGATACGCAGTATTTT. It translates to CASSIRLAGSTDTQYF.

The rearrangement uses TRBV4-1 and TRBJ2-7; no clear D. Looked up from germline, CDR1 is MGHRA and CDR2 is YSYEKL. This CDR3 spans 14 amino acids. The germline V and J ends were trimmed by 4 bases and 0 bases, with 10 bases remaining between them. The chain's CDR3 is CASSLPGPSYEQYF. DNA for the CDR3: TGCGCCAGCAGCCTTCCCGGTCCCTCCTACGAGCAGTACTTC.

This sequence joins TRBV2 and TRBJ1-6; perhaps TRBD1 as D (5 bases). Per the germline V gene, CDR1 is SNHLY and CDR2 is FYNNEI. Trimming pared 2 bases from V and 9 bases from J, leaving 14 bases between. This CDR3 comprises 15 residues. The CDR3 coding sequence is TGTGCCAGCAGTGAATATGAGGGGTTGGCTTCACCCCTCCACTTT. Translated, it gives CASSEYEGLASPLHF.

The chain has TRBV27 and TRBJ1-1, with a possible D match to TRBD1 (6 bases). Germline-derived CDR1 and CDR2 are MNHEY and SMNVEV (reference sequence). Trimming removed 2 bases at V and 12 bases at J, with 19 bases between. The CDR3 runs 14 residues. The CDR3 loop reads CASSLGNLGHTPFF. As DNA, the CDR3 is TGTGCCAGCAGTTTAGGGAACTTGGGACATACTCCTTTCTTT.

The chain recombines TRBV19 with TRBJ2-2; D is undetermined. Germline assignment: CDR1 LNHDA and CDR2 SQIVND (reference sequence). The CDR3 has 14 amino acids. Deletions cut 3 bases from V and 6 bases from J, with 11 bases between. The CDR3 protein is CASSISSGAGELFF. The CDR3, as DNA: TGTGCCAGTAGTATCTCGTCTGGGGCCGGGGAGCTGTTTTTT.

The genes are TRBV28 and TRBJ1-1; D gene uncertain. V lost 6 bases and J lost 5, with 19 bases in between. Germline V gene sequence: CDR1 MDHEN, CDR2 SYDVKM. The CDR3 is made up of 15 amino acids. CDR3 DNA sequence: TGTGCCAGCAGCCCCACGTTGGGCCGGAAAACTGAAGCTTTCTTT. It codes for CASSPTLGRKTEAFF.

A word on this clone: The junction departs from the called germline gene at one end, perhaps through a read error. V gene TRBV9 combines with J gene TRBJ2-3, with 9 bases matching TRBD2. This CDR3 is 15 amino acids long. From germline, CDR1 is SGDLS and CDR2 YYNGEE. The CDR3 DNA is TGTGCCAGCAGCGGGGCCGGGACTAGCAAAGATACGCAGTATTTT. This translates into CASSGAGTSKDTQYF.

V gene TRBV4-1 combines with J gene TRBJ2-7, with 11 bases lining up with TRBD2. This CDR3 contains 16 residues. The germline gives CDR1 MGHRA, CDR2 YSYEKL. Germline trimming cut 0 bases from V and 9 bases from J; bases unmatched to any gene: 10. CDR3 nucleotide sequence: TGCGCCAGCAGCCAAGACATGGGGACTAGCGGCCTCGGGCAGTACTTC. Protein: CASSQDMGTSGLGQYF.

The chain carries TRBV6-5 and TRBJ2-1; 13 bases align to TRBD2. J was trimmed by 5 bases and V by 6 bases; bases with no gene match: 1. The CDR3 extends over 14 amino acids. Germline V gives CDR1 MNHEY, CDR2 SVGAGI. CDR3 sequence: CASRGLAGDNEQFF. The CDR3 DNA reads as TGTGCCAGCAGAGGACTAGCGGGGGACAATGAGCAGTTCTTC.

V gene TRBV2 combines with J gene TRBJ2-2, with D tentatively TRBD2 (5 bases). Germline V gene sequence: CDR1 SNHLY, CDR2 FYNNEI. The CDR3 extends over 13 amino acids. The germline V and J ends were trimmed by 8 bases and 4 bases, with 11 bases remaining between them. CDR3 sequence: CASDRGVTGELFF. CDR3 nucleotide sequence: TGTGCCAGCGATCGGGGTGTCACCGGGGAGCTGTTTTTT.

J is TRBJ2-7 and V is TRBV15; 7 bases match TRBD1. This CDR3 contains 13 residues. The ends lost 6 bases at V and 2 bases at J; junction bases unmatched: 4. The germline gives CDR1 LNHNV, CDR2 YYDKDF (reference sequence). The CDR3 bases are TGTGCCACCAGTGTTGGGACAGCCTACGAGCAGTACTTC. It specifies CATSVGTAYEQYF.

This clone occurred a few times. J is TRBJ2-1 and V is TRBV19; D gene uncertain. V lost 1 base, J lost 4 bases, and 5 bases lay in between. CDR1 is LNHDA and CDR2 is SQIVND in the germline V gene (reference sequence). This CDR3 has 13 residues. The CDR3 loop reads CASSIGLYNEQFF. In DNA, the CDR3 is TGTGCCAGTAGTATAGGACTTTACAATGAGCAGTTCTTC. Full variable domain (remainder filled in from reference TRBV19 and TRBJ2-1): DGGITQSPKYLFRKEGQNVTLSCEQNLNHDAMYWYRQDPGQGLRLIYYSQIVNDFQKGDIAEGYSVSREKKESFPLTVTSAQKNPTAFYLCASSIGLYNEQFFGPGTRLTVL.

V and J are TRBV7-2 and TRBJ1-1; the D is unclear. The germline gives CDR1 SGHTA, CDR2 FQGNSA. The CDR3 is 15 amino acids. V lost 3 bases and J 9 bases, leaving 20 bases between the germline ends. CDR3 residues: CASSLLPGTREKAFF. CDR3 nucleotides: TGTGCCAGCAGCTTGCTACCGGGAACTAGAGAGAAAGCTTTCTTT.

This chain connects TRBV7-8 to TRBJ2-2, with D unclear. Germline CDR1 and CDR2: SGHVS and FQNEAQ. CDR3 length equals 14 residues. The V gene lost 8 bases and the J gene lost 1 base, with 11 bases spanning the gap. DNA of the CDR3: TGTGCCAGCCGATGGGTAGTGAACACCGGGGAGCTGTTTTTT. Residues: CASRWVVNTGELFF.

In its sample, this clone was seen a few times. The chain uses TRBV28 and TRBJ2-1; D is ambiguous. CDR3 size: 14 residues. Germline V gene lookup returns CDR1 MDHEN and CDR2 SYDVKM. The germline V and J ends were trimmed by 5 bases and 2 bases, with 10 bases remaining between them. CDR3: CASSEVGTYNEQFF. The CDR3 DNA sequence: TGTGCCAGCAGTGAAGTAGGGACCTACAATGAGCAGTTCTTC.

This chain links TRBV4-2 with TRBJ1-6; D gene ambiguous. In germline, CDR1 is LGHNA, CDR2 YNFKEQ. Trimming took 0 bases from V and 10 from J, leaving 7 bases between them. The length of the CDR3 is 13 residues. The CDR3 protein is CASSQERGSPLHF. The CDR3 nucleotides read TGTGCCAGCAGCCAAGAACGAGGATCACCCCTCCACTTT.

V usage is TRBV28 and J usage is TRBJ2-7; 8 positions agree with TRBD1. Germline V lookup: CDR1 MDHEN, CDR2 SYDVKM. The CDR3 extends over 12 amino acids. Trimming at V came to 6 bases and at J to 6 bases, leaving 4 bases not matched to a gene. The CDR3 loop is CASSTTGVEQYF. DNA of the CDR3: TGTGCCAGCAGCACGACAGGGGTCGAGCAGTACTTC.

The chain links TRBV2 to TRBJ2-3; a weak D match, TRBD1 (5 bases). The CDR3 consists of 12 residues. Trimming took off 10 bases at V and 1 base at J, with 9 bases between the two ends. The germline V gene has CDR1 SNHLY and CDR2 FYNNEI. CDR3 loop: CANQGGTDTQYF. DNA of the CDR3: TGTGCCAATCAAGGGGGCACAGATACGCAGTATTTT.

The rearrangement joins TRBV25-1 to TRBJ2-5; 13 bases agree with TRBD2. V lost 1 base, J lost 2 bases, and 4 bases stayed unmatched. The CDR3 spans 17 residues. Germline V lookup: CDR1 MGHDK, CDR2 SYGVNS. The CDR3 region has the DNA TGTGCCAGCAGTGAATCAACGGGACTAGCGGGGCAAGAGACCCAGTACTTC. Amino acids: CASSESTGLAGQETQYF.

This rearrangement joins TRBV5-6 to TRBJ1-6, with 7 bases lining up with TRBD1. Germline V gene lookup returns CDR1 SGHDT and CDR2 YYEEEE. Losses at the gene ends were 3 bases for V and 4 bases for J; bases not matched to a gene: 1. The CDR3 length is 14 residues. The DNA for the CDR3 is TGTGCCAGCAGCTCACAGGGGTATAATTCACCCCTCCACTTT. It encodes CASSSQGYNSPLHF.

The chain has TRBV4-1 and TRBJ2-7; a possible D gene is TRBD1 (5 bases). The CDR3 runs to 15 residues. V was cut by 1 base and J by 0 bases, with 10 bases left in between. The germline V gene encodes CDR1 MGHRA and CDR2 YSYEKL. The CDR3 loop reads CASSQAGISSYEQYF. As DNA, the CDR3 is TGCGCCAGCAGCCAAGCAGGGATTTCCTCCTACGAGCAGTACTTC.

The rearrangement links TRBV7-8 to TRBJ2-3; 8 bases match TRBD1. Germline CDR1 SGHVS, CDR2 FQNEAQ. Germline trimming cut 4 bases from V and 4 bases from J; bases unmatched to any gene: 4. The CDR3 is made up of 14 amino acids. CDR3 sequence (DNA): TGTGCCAGCAGCTCGGACAGGGCGGCAGATACGCAGTATTTT. Amino acid sequence: CASSSDRAADTQYF.